This entry describes one T cell receptor beta chain. Per the original methods: Nucleated cell counts were estimated from reference gene primer amplification. Using immunoSEQ multiplex PCR, the repertoire was profiled, and TCRdb retains in-frame clones only, with some absent. V and J calls and clone size come straight from that table; D and trimming were deduced from the DNA. The top ten hold 1.9% of the sample, which has about 81,000 clones, roughly nine tenths seen once. This specimen comes from a study of blood T cell repertoires in COVID-19. For the study at large: Whether acute or convalescent, the COVID-19 samples came from the United States, Italy and Spain. The analysed material was cDNA or gDNA that came from T cells, B-cell-depleted T cells, or PBMCs.

Trimming shortened V by 7 bases and J by 5 bases, and 9 bases separated the two germline ends. Germline V gives CDR1 LNHDA, CDR2 SQIVND (reference sequence). There are 12 residues in the CDR3. The source material was peripheral blood. J is TRBJ1-5 and V is TRBV19; no clear D gene. This TCR derives from a woman between 50 and 59 years old in a cohort sampled during active COVID-19. The CDR3 DNA reads as TGTGCCAGTAAGCGGGCAGATCAGCCCCAGCATTTT. The encoded protein is CASKRADQPQHF.